A single sample is the source of the 30 T cell receptor beta chains below, sequenced in a study of T cells in Graves' hyperthyroidism and ophthalmopathy. Amplification of TCR beta CDR3 regions used RNA as the template. A set of HTBI primers served as the primers for a first-round RT-PCR of the TCR CDR3. TCRdb analysed the multiplex PCR reads with MiXCR anew, one entry per CDR3 protein. The sample records some 360,000 distinct CDR3 sequences, less than 20% being singletons. The material sequenced was blood. Every receptor here comes from a woman in her forties with Graves' ophthalmopathy.

The sample holds many counts of this clonotype. The chain has TRBV7-9 and TRBJ2-7; no firm D call. The V gene lost 4 bases and the J gene lost 0 bases, with 7 bases spanning the gap. This CDR3 spans 13 amino acids. Germline V gives CDR1 SEHNR, CDR2 FQNEAQ (reference sequence). The CDR3 DNA reads TGTGCCAGCAGCTCCTCTAACTCCTACGAGCAGTACTTC. It encodes CASSSSNSYEQYF.

This clonotype was counted many times. The chain couples TRBV28 to TRBJ2-1; D is uncertain. Germline CDR1 is MDHEN and CDR2 is SYDVKM. This CDR3 contains 10 residues. V lost 2 bases and J 7 bases, leaving 0 bases between the germline ends. The CDR3 spells CASSLNEQFF. For the CDR3, the DNA is TGTGCCAGCAGTTTAAATGAGCAGTTCTTC.

This clonotype was detected many times. The chain is built from TRBV19 and TRBJ2-7; 10 bases align to TRBD2. The CDR3 has 14 residues. Losses at the gene ends were 4 bases for V and 4 bases for J; bases not matched to a gene: 4. Per germline, CDR1 LNHDA and CDR2 SQIVND (reference sequence). DNA for the CDR3: TGTGCCAGTAGTAAGGGACTAGCGCTTTACGAGCAGTACTTC. Protein: CASSKGLALYEQYF.

This clonotype was seen ten or more times. The chain couples TRBV10-3 to TRBJ2-7, with D possibly being TRBD1 (5 bases). V lost 1 base and J lost 4, with 23 bases in between. In germline, CDR1 is ENHRY, CDR2 SYGVKD. The CDR3 has 18 residues. For the CDR3, the DNA is TGTGCCATCAGTGAGTTGATAACTTGGGGCGGTATGGGATACGAGCAGTACTTC. This gives the protein CAISELITWGGMGYEQYF.

This clonotype was observed at least ten times. V usage is TRBV2 and J usage is TRBJ1-1; D remains unclear. The CDR3 length is 13 residues. Trimming left V 0 bases short and J 5 bases short, with 7 bases between. CDR1 is SNHLY and CDR2 is FYNNEI in the germline V gene. CDR3 region: CASSEALLTEAFF. CDR3 nucleotide sequence: TGTGCCAGCAGTGAAGCGCTTTTGACTGAAGCTTTCTTT.

This clonotype was observed at least ten times. The chain uses TRBV24-1 and TRBJ2-5; D ambiguous. Trimming took 5 bases from V and 2 from J, leaving 20 bases between them. Germline CDR1 is KGHDR and CDR2 is SFDVKD. This CDR3 has 17 residues. Here the CDR3 reads CATSGFVSGNSQETQYF. The CDR3 DNA reads TGTGCCACCAGTGGCTTTGTGTCGGGTAATTCACAAGAGACCCAGTACTTC.

The V gene is TRBV12-3 or TRBV12-4, the J gene TRBJ1-2, with 9 bases matching TRBD1. This CDR3 is built from 19 residues. V was pared by 2 bases and J by 3 bases, with 16 bases of the junction left unmatched. CDR3 sequence reads: CASSLFVRGTGFLYYGYTF. CDR3 sequence (DNA): TGTGCCAGCAGTTTATTCGTCCGAGGGACAGGGTTTCTTTACTATGGCTACACCTTC.

Ten or more counts support this clonotype. The V gene is TRBV11-2, the J gene TRBJ2-7; D gene unclear. From germline, CDR1 is SGHAT and CDR2 FQNNGV. V lost 4 bases to trimming and J lost 0 bases, with 19 bases between them. CDR3 length equals 17 residues. CDR3 nucleotides: TGTGCCAGCAGCTCCCCAACTCGGGTGGGAAGCTCCTACGAGCAGTACTTC. Amino acids: CASSSPTRVGSSYEQYF.

This clonotype has ten or more counts. The gene calls are TRBV14 and TRBJ1-1; D is possibly TRBD1 (6 bases). The CDR3 extends over 14 amino acids. Germline V gene sequence: CDR1 SGHDN, CDR2 FVKESK. V shed 0 bases and J shed 5 bases, with 10 bases lying between them. The CDR3 sequence is CASSQDSGVTEAFF. The CDR3 DNA sequence: TGTGCCAGCAGCCAAGATTCAGGGGTTACTGAAGCTTTCTTT. The full variable domain, rest sourced from reference TRBV14 and TRBJ1-1, is EAGVTQFPSHSVIEKGQTVTLRCDPISGHDNLYWYRRVMGKEIKFLLHFVKESKQDESGMPNNRFLAERTGGTYSTLKVQPAELEDSGVYFCASSQDSGVTEAFFGQGTRLTVV.

The chain has TRBV7-2 and TRBJ2-7; 9 nucleotides agree with TRBD1. Trimming took 2 bases from V and 3 from J; bases not matched to a gene: 5. The CDR3 is 15 residues long. CDR1 and CDR2 from the germline V gene are SGHTA and FQGNSA. The CDR3 DNA reads as TGTGCCAGCAGCTTACTACAGGGGGCGGACTACGAGCAGTACTTC. Translated: CASSLLQGADYEQYF.

This clonotype was recorded many times. CDR3 coding DNA: TGTGCCAGCAGTGCGTGGCGTGAGGAGACCCAGTACTTC. This encodes CASSAWREETQYF. The V gene is TRBV28, the J gene TRBJ2-5, with D unclear. The CDR3 totals 13 residues. Trimming took off 5 bases at V and 5 bases at J, with 12 bases between the two ends. Germline V gene lookup returns CDR1 MDHEN and CDR2 SYDVKM.

This clonotype was found many times. The CDR3 sequence: CSVGDRIQETQYF. Written as DNA, the CDR3 is TGCAGCGTGGGGGACAGAATCCAAGAGACCCAGTACTTC. The chain employs TRBV29-1 and TRBJ2-5; TRBD1 agrees at 7 bases. CDR3 length equals 13 residues. Looked up from germline, CDR1 is SQVTM and CDR2 is ANQGSEA. V gave up 6 bases and J gave up 1 base; unmatched junction bases: 5.

In its sample, this clonotype was seen many times. The V call is TRBV7-3, the J call TRBJ2-2; a weak D match, TRBD2 (6 bases). The germline gives CDR1 SGHTA, CDR2 FQGTGA. This CDR3 has 16 amino acids. V was shortened by 5 bases and J by 5 bases, with 18 bases between the two germline ends. Written as DNA, the CDR3 is TGTGCCAGCAGCGACGTCGCGGGGATGGGGACCGGGGAGCTGTTTTTT. Translated: CASSDVAGMGTGELFF.

This clonotype was counted a few times. The CDR3: CASSLALASYGYTF. DNA for the CDR3: TGTGCCAGCAGCTTAGCGTTGGCCAGCTATGGCTACACCTTC. The chain uses TRBV7-8 and TRBJ1-2; no definite D call. This CDR3 is 14 amino acids long. Trimming took off 0 bases at V and 4 bases at J, with 9 bases between the two ends. The germline V gene has CDR1 SGHVS and CDR2 FQNEAQ.

The V gene is TRBV7-8, the J gene TRBJ1-1; D is unresolved. V gave up 3 bases and J gave up 11 bases, with 25 bases separating them. The CDR3 has 16 residues. Germline V CDR1 and CDR2: SGHVS, FQNEAQ. This chain's CDR3 is CASSFKRSVTTDGAFF. For the CDR3, the DNA is TGTGCCAGCAGCTTCAAGCGGTCGGTTACTACTGACGGGGCTTTCTTT.

This clonotype was found many times. The V call is TRBV6-5, the J call TRBJ1-2; perhaps TRBD1 as D (6 bases). Germline loops: CDR1 MNHEY, CDR2 SVGAGI. CDR3 length: 13 residues. The V end was cut by 6 bases, the J end by 5 bases, with 13 bases between. This CDR3 reads CASSNMGTYGYTF. CDR3 DNA: TGTGCCAGCAGCAACATGGGGACATATGGCTACACCTTC.

This clonotype was seen ten or more times. The gene calls are TRBV24-1 and TRBJ1-2; TRBD1 might be the D (6 bases). The CDR3 sequence is 14 residues long. Germline loops: CDR1 KGHDR, CDR2 SFDVKD. V was trimmed by 2 bases and J by 7 bases, leaving 13 bases between them. CDR3 nucleotide sequence: TGTGCCACCAGTGATTCGGGCAGGGGTAGTGGCTACACCTTC. Its protein product is CATSDSGRGSGYTF.

This clonotype was counted many times. The J gene is TRBJ2-7, the V gene TRBV30, with TRBD2 identical over 9 bases. Germline V CDR1 and CDR2: GTSNPN, SVGIG (reference sequence). Trimming cost V 3 bases and J 7 bases; bases outside gene matches: 13. The CDR3 is 15 amino acids. In DNA, the CDR3 is TGTGCCTGGAGGGGGGCGATAGCGGGAGTAGGGGAGCAGTACTTC. Encoded protein: CAWRGAIAGVGEQYF.

This clonotype came up many times. The rearrangement uses TRBV14 and TRBJ2-7; TRBD2 matches at 9 bases. Looked up from germline, CDR1 is SGHDN and CDR2 is FVKESK. The CDR3 covers 16 residues. V was clipped by 1 base and J by 0 bases; unmatched bases: 4. CDR3 in amino acids: CASSQGTSESSYEQYF. Here the CDR3 DNA reads TGTGCCAGCAGCCAAGGGACTAGCGAAAGCTCCTACGAGCAGTACTTC.

The genes are TRBV12-3 or TRBV12-4 and TRBJ2-7; perhaps D is TRBD1 or TRBD2 (5 bases each). CDR3 length: 13 residues. Trimming pared 9 bases from V and 9 bases from J, leaving 21 bases between. CDR3 loop: CASSDTGPSRQYF. DNA of the CDR3: TGTGCCAGTAGTGACACGGGACCTTCGAGGCAGTACTTC.

This clonotype was observed many times. The chain links TRBV28 to TRBJ1-1; TRBD1 is a possible D gene (6 bases). The CDR3 runs 16 residues. V was trimmed by 7 bases and J by 2 bases, leaving 20 bases between them. Germline assignment: CDR1 MDHEN and CDR2 SYDVKM. The CDR3 sequence: CASISGSVGGNTEAFF. For the CDR3, the DNA is TGTGCCAGCATCTCAGGGAGTGTAGGGGGAAACACTGAAGCTTTCTTT.

This clonotype was counted at least ten times. The gene calls are TRBV20-1 and TRBJ2-7; tentatively, D is TRBD2 (5 bases). The CDR3 loop spans 13 amino acids. Germline values: CDR1 DFQATT, CDR2 SNEGSKA (reference sequence). This CDR3 is CRARGHLGYEQYF. The CDR3 DNA is TGCAGAGCTCGAGGGCACCTTGGGTACGAGCAGTACTTC.

The gene calls are TRBV11-1 and TRBJ2-5; 15 bases are a match to TRBD2. This CDR3 is built from 18 residues. V gave up 6 bases and J gave up 5 bases; unmatched junction bases: 13. Germline CDR1 is SGHAT and CDR2 is FQDESV (reference sequence). The chain's CDR3 is CASRGTSGRSSKRETQYF. CDR3 coding DNA: TGTGCCAGCAGGGGGACTAGCGGGAGGTCCTCCAAGAGGGAGACCCAGTACTTC.

This clonotype came up many times. The V gene is TRBV15, the J gene TRBJ1-6; D possibly corresponds to TRBD1 (6 bases). Trimming pared 0 bases from V and 8 bases from J, leaving 8 bases between. CDR1 LNHNV and CDR2 YYDKDF come from the germline V gene (reference sequence). The CDR3 has 14 amino acids. The CDR3 region is CATSREQGHSPLHF. In DNA, the CDR3 is TGTGCCACCAGCAGAGAACAGGGCCATTCACCCCTCCACTTT.

This clonotype was recorded at least ten times. This chain connects TRBV6-1 to TRBJ1-1, with unresolved D. CDR1 is MNHNS and CDR2 is SASEGT in the germline V gene. This CDR3 region has 13 residues. Trimming took 6 bases from V and 1 from J, leaving 9 bases between them. CDR3 sequence reads: CASRPTSNTEAFF. CDR3 coding DNA: TGTGCCAGCAGACCCACCTCGAACACTGAAGCTTTCTTT.

The chain links TRBV30 to TRBJ2-2, with D uncertain. The CDR3 loop spans 13 amino acids. Trimming removed 2 bases from V and 6 bases from J, with 10 bases in between. Germline-derived CDR1 and CDR2 are GTSNPN and SVGIG (reference sequence). The CDR3 region is CAWSQVGPGELFF. In nucleotides, the CDR3 is TGTGCCTGGAGTCAAGTTGGTCCCGGGGAGCTGTTTTTT.

The rearrangement uses TRBV30 and TRBJ1-1; D is ambiguous. Trimming took 3 bases from V and 0 from J, leaving 8 bases between them. Germline V gene data show CDR1 as GTSNPN and CDR2 as SVGIG (reference sequence). The CDR3 contains 13 residues. For the CDR3, the DNA is TGTGCCTGGAGGAAACAGTTGAACACTGAAGCTTTCTTT. It specifies CAWRKQLNTEAFF. The entire variable domain, with the rest obtained from reference TRBV30 and TRBJ1-1, is as follows: SQTIHQWPATLVQPVGSPLSLECTVEGTSNPNLYWYRQAAGRGLQLLFYSVGIGQISSEVPQNLSASRPQDRQFILSSKKLLLSDSGFYLCAWRKQLNTEAFFGQGTRLTVV.

This clonotype has only a few counts. A much larger clone sits a single nucleotide away, making a read error possible. The chain's CDR3 is CVSSPDRAFNQPQHF. For the CDR3, the DNA is TGTGTCAGCAGTCCCGACAGGGCCTTCAATCAGCCCCAGCATTTT. The J gene is TRBJ1-5, the V gene TRBV6-1, with 7 bases fitting TRBD1. Germline CDR1 MNHNS, CDR2 SASEGT. The CDR3 totals 15 residues.

This clonotype was found many times. The chain has TRBV27 and TRBJ1-6, with D unclear. Deletions cut 9 bases from V and 7 bases from J, with 19 bases between. Germline V gene lookup returns CDR1 MNHEY and CDR2 SMNVEV (reference sequence). The CDR3 extends over 15 amino acids. Written as DNA, the CDR3 is TGTGCCAGTTCGTGGAGGGATCTTAGGAATTCACCCCTCCACTTT. The encoded protein is CASSWRDLRNSPLHF.

The chain combines TRBV27 with TRBJ2-5, with 11 bases lining up with TRBD2. CDR3 length equals 17 residues. Germline V gene lookup returns CDR1 MNHEY and CDR2 SMNVEV (reference sequence). V lost 8 bases and J lost 2; bases outside the gene matches: 13. CDR3 region: CASEPYRLAGRQETQYF. In nucleotides, the CDR3 is TGTGCCAGCGAGCCCTACCGACTAGCGGGGAGGCAAGAGACCCAGTACTTC.